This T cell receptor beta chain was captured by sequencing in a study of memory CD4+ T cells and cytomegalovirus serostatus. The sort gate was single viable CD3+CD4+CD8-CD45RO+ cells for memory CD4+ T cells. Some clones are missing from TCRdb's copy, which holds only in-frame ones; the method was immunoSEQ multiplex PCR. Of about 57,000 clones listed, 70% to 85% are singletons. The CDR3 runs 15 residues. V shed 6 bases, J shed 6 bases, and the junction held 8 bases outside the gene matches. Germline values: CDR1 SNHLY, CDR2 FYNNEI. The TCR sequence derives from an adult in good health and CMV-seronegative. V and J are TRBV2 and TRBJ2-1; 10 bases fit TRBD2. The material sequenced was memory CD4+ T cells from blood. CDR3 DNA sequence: TGTGCCAGCAGCGGTACTAGCGGGGTGGGCAATGAGCAGTTCTTC. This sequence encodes CASSGTSGVGNEQFF.